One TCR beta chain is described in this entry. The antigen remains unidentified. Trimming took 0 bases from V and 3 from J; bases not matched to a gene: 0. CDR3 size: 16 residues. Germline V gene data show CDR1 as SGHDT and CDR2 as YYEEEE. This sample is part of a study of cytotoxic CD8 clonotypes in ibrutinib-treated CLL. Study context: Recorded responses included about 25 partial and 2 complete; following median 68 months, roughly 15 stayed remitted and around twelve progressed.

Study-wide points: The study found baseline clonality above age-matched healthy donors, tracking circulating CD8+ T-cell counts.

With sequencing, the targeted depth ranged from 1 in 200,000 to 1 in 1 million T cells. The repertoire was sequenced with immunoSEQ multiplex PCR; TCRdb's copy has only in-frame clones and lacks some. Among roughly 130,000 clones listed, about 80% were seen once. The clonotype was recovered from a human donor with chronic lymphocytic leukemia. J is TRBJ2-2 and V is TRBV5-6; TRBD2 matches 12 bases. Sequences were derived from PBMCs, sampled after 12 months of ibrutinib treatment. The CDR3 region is CASSLGLAGDTGELFF. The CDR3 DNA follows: TGTGCCAGCAGCTTGGGACTAGCGGGAGACACCGGGGAGCTGTTTTTT.